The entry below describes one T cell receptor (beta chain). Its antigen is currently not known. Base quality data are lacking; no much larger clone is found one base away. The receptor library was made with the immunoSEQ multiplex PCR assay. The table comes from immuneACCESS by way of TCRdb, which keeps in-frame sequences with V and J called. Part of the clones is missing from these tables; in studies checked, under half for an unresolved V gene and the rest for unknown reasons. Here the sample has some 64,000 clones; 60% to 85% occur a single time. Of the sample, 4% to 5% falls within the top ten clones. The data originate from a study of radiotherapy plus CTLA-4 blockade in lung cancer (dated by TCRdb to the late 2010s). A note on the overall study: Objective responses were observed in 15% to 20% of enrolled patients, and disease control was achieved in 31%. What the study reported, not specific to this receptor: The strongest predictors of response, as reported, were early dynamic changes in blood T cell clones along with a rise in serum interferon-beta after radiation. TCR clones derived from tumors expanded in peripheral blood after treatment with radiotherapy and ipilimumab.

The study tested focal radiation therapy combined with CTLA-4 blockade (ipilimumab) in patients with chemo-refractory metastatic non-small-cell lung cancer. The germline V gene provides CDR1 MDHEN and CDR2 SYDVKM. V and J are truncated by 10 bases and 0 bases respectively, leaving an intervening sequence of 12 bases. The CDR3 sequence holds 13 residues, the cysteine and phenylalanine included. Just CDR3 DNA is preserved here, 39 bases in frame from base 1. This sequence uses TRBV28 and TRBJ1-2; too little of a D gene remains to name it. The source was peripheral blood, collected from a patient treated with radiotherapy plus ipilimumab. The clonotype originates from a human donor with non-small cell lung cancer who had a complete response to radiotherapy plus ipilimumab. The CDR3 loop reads CATFFGTNYGYTF. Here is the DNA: TGTGCCACCTTTTTCGGGACTAACTATGGCTACACCTTC.